The clone carrying this T cell receptor (beta chain) was counted many times. V was trimmed by 6 bases and J by 0 bases, leaving 12 bases between them. Germline V gene sequence: CDR1 SNHLY, CDR2 FYNNEI. This CDR3 has 14 amino acids. Every patient was untreated before thyroid surgery. TCRdb reassembled clones from the PCR reads with MiXCR. The table includes 30,000 to 40,000 clones, around 23% detected once. This sample is drawn from a study of metastatic and nonmetastatic thyroid tumors. This receptor was obtained from a male donor with papillary thyroid cancer or a benign thyroid nodule (not recorded which). Some clones in this sample may be carry-over from other donors' samples. This chain links TRBV2 with TRBJ2-7; the D gene is possibly TRBD1 (5 bases). The specimen was tumor tissue. The CDR3 is CASRSQGGSYEQYF. For the CDR3, the DNA is TGTGCCAGCAGATCGCAGGGCGGCTCCTACGAGCAGTACTTC.